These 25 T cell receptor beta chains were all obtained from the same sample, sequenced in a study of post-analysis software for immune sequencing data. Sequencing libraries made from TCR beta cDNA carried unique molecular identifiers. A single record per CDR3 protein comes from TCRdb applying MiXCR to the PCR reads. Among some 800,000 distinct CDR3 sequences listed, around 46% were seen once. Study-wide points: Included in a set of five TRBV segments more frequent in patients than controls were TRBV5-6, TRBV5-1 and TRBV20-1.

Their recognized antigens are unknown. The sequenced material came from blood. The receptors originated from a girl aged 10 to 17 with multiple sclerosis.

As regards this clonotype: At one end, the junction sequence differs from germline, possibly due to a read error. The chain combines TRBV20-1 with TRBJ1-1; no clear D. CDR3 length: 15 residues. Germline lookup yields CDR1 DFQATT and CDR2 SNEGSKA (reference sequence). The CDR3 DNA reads TGCATTGCTAGAGATCCTCTTCAGGCGAACACTGAAGCTTTCTTT. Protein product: CIARDPLQANTEAFF.

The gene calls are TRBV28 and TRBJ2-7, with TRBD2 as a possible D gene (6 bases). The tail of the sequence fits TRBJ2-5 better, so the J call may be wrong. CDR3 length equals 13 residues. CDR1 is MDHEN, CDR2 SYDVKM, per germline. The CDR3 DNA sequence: TGTGCCAGCAGTTTCGGGAGTGGGGAGACCCAGTACTTC. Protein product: CASSFGSGETQYF.

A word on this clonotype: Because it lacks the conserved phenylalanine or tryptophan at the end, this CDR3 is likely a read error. The CDR3 spells CASSSGTGGSYEQYC. As DNA, the CDR3 is TGTGCCAGCAGCTCCGGGACAGGGGGCTCCTACGAGCAGTACTGC. This sequence joins TRBV7-2 and TRBJ2-7; TRBD1 agrees at 11 bases. J was trimmed by 0 bases and V by 4 bases; bases with no gene match: 2. The length of the CDR3 is 15 residues. Germline lookup yields CDR1 SGHTA and CDR2 FQGNSA.

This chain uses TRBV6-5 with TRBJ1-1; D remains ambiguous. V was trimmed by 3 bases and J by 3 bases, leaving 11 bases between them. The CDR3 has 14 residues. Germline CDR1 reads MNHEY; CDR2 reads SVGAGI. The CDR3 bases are TGTGCCAGCAGTTATCGCCCCGGGGACACTGAAGCTTTCTTT. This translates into CASSYRPGDTEAFF.

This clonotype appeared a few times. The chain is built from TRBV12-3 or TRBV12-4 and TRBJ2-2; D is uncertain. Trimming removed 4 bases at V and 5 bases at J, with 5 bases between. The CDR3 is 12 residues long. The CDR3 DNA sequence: TGTGCCAGCAGTTCCAGAACCGGGGAGCTGTTTTTT. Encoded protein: CASSSRTGELFF.

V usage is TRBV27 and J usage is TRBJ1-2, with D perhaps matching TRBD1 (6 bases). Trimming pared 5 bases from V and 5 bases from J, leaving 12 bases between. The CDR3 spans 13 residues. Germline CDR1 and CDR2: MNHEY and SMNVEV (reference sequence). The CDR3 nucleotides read TGTGCCAGCAGTAGCGGACAGAGGTATGGCTACACCTTC. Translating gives CASSSGQRYGYTF.

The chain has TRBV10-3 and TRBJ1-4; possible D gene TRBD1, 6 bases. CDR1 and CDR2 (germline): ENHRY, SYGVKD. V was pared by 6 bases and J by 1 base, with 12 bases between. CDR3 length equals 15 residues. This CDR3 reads CAISPGAVTNEKLFF. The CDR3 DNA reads TGTGCCATCAGCCCGGGGGCCGTAACTAATGAAAAACTGTTTTTT.

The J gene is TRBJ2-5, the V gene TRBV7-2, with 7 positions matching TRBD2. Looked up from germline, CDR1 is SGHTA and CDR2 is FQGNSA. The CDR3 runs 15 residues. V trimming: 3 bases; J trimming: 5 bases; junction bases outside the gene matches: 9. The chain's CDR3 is CASSFGPAGEETQYF. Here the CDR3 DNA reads TGTGCCAGCAGCTTCGGACCGGCGGGAGAGGAGACCCAGTACTTC. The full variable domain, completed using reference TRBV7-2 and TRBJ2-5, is GAGVSQSPSNKVTEKGKDVELRCDPISGHTALYWYRQSLGQGLEFLIYFQGNSAPDKSGLPSDRFSAERTGGSVSTLTIQRTQQEDSAVYLCASSFGPAGEETQYFGPGTRLLVL.

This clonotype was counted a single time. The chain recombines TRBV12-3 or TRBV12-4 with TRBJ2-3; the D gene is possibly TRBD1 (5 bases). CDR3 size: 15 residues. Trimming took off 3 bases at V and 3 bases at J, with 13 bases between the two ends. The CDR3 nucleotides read TGTGCCAGCAGTTTTCCAGGGAAAGGAACAGATACGCAGTATTTT. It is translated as CASSFPGKGTDTQYF.

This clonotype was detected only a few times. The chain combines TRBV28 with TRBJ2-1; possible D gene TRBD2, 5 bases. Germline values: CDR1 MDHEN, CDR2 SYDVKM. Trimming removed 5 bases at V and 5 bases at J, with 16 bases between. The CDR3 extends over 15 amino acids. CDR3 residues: CASSLILGRNNEQFF. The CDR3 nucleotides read TGTGCCAGCAGTCTAATACTAGGCCGTAACAATGAGCAGTTCTTC.

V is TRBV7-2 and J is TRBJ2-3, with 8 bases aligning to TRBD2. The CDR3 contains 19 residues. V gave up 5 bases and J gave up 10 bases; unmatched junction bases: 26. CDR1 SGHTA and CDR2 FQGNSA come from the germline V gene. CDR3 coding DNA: TGTGCCAGCAGCCCCAAAATCGGACTTGCGGGAGGAGGGGGGGTTCCGCAGTATTTT. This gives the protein CASSPKIGLAGGGGVPQYF.

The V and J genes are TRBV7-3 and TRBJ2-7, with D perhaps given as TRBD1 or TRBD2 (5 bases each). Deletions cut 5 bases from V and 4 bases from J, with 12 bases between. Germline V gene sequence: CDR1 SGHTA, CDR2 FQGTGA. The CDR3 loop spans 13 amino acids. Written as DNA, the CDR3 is TGTGCCAGCAGCCATCGGGACGGGTACGAGCAGTACTTC. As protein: CASSHRDGYEQYF. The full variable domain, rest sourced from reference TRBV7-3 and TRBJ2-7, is GAGVSQTPSNKVTEKGKYVELRCDPISGHTALYWYRQSLGQGPEFLIYFQGTGAADDSGLPNDRFFAVRPEGSVSTLKIQRTERGDSAVYLCASSHRDGYEQYFGPGTRLTVT.

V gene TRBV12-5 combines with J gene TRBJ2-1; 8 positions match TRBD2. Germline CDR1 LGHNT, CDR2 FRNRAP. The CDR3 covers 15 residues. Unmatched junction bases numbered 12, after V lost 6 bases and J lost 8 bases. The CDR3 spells CASGSPGGALDEQFF. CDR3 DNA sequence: TGTGCTAGTGGCTCCCCCGGGGGGGCTCTTGATGAGCAGTTCTTC.

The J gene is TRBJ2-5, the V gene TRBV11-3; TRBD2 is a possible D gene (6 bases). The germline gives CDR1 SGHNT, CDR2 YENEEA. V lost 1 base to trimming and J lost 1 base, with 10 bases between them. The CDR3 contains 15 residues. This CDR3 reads CASSLGAGTQETQYF. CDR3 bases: TGTGCCAGCAGCTTAGGAGCGGGTACCCAAGAGACCCAGTACTTC.

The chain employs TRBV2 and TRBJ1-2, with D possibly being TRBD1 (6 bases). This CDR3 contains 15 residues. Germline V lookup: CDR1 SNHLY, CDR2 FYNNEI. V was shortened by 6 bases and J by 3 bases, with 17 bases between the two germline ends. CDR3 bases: TGTGCCAGCAGCGACCCGACAGGAGACGACTATGGCTACACCTTC. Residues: CASSDPTGDDYGYTF.

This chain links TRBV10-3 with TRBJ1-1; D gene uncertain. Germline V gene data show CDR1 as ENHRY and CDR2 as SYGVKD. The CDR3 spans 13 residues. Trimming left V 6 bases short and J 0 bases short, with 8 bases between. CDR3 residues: CAIRTDVNTEAFF. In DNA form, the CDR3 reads TGTGCCATCAGGACCGATGTGAACACTGAAGCTTTCTTT.

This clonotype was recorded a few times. CDR3 nucleotide sequence: TGTGCCAGCAGTCCCCGGGACGGTGAGCAGTTCTTC. The encoded protein is CASSPRDGEQFF. The V gene is TRBV27, the J gene TRBJ2-1; possibly TRBD1 or TRBD2 for D (5 bases each). The V gene's germline CDR1 is MNHEY and CDR2 SMNVEV (reference sequence). V was pared by 5 bases and J by 9 bases, with 11 bases between. The CDR3 has 12 amino acids.

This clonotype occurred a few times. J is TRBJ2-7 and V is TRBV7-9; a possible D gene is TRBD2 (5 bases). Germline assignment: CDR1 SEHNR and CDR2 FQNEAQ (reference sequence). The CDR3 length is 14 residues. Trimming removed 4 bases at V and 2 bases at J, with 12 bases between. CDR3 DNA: TGTGCCAGCAGCTCCCCAACTAGAGCCTACGAGCAGTACTTC. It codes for CASSSPTRAYEQYF.

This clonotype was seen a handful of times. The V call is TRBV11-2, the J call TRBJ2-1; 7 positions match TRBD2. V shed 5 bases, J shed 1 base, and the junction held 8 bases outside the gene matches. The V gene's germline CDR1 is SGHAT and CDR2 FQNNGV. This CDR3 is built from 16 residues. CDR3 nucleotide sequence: TGTGCCAGCAGCCCCCTGAGCGGGAATTCCTACAATGAGCAGTTCTTC. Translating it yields CASSPLSGNSYNEQFF. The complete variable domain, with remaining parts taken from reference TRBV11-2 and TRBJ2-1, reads EAGVAQSPRYKIIEKRQSVAFWCNPISGHATLYWYQQILGQGPKLLIQFQNNGVVDDSQLPKDRFSAERLKGVDSTLKIQPAKLEDSAVYLCASSPLSGNSYNEQFFGPGTRLTVL.

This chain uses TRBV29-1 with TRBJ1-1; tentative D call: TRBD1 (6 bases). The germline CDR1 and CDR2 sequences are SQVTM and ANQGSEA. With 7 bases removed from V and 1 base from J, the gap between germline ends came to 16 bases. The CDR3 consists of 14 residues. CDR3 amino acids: CSAKQGSGNTEAFF. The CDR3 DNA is TGCAGCGCCAAACAGGGTTCTGGGAACACTGAAGCTTTCTTT.

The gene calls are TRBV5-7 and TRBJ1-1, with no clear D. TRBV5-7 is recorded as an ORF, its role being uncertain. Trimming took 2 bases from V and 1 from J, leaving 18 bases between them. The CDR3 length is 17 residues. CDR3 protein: CASSFMYRAAPNTEAFF. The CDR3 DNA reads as TGTGCCAGCAGCTTCATGTATAGGGCAGCCCCGAACACTGAAGCTTTCTTT.

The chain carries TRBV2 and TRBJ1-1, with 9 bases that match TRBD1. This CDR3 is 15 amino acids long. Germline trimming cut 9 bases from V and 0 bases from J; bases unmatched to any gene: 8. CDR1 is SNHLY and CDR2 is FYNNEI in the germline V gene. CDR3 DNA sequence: TGTGCCAGGGGACAGGGAGGACCTTTGAACACTGAAGCTTTCTTT. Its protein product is CARGQGGPLNTEAFF.

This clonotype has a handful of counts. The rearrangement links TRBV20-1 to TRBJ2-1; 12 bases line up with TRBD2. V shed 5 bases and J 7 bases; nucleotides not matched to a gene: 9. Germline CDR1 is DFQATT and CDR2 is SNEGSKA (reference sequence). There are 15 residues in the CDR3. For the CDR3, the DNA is TGCAGTGCTCCTAGACTAGCGGGAGTGGGGAATGAGCAGTTCTTC. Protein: CSAPRLAGVGNEQFF.

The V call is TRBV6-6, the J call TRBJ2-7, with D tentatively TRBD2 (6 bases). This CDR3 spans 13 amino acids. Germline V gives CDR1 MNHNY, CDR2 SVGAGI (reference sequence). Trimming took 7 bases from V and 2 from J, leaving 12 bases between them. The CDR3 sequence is CASTGGGPYEQYF. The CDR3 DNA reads TGTGCCAGCACCGGGGGAGGCCCCTACGAGCAGTACTTC.

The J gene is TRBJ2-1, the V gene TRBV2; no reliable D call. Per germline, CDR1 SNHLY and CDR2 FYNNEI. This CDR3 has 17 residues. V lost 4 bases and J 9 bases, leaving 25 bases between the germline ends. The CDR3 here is CASSVEARDLLPGEQFF. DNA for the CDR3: TGTGCCAGCAGTGTAGAGGCTAGAGATCTTCTCCCGGGTGAGCAGTTCTTC.